This T cell receptor beta chain derives from a study of Ad26.COV2.S vaccination and SARS-CoV-2 variants. Study at large: The vaccine Ad26.COV2.S was put into the muscle once, or twice with 56 days between.

As to this clone: Antigen unknown.

The CDR3 consists of 13 residues. Trimming cost V 3 bases and J 4 bases, with 9 bases left between them. Germline CDR1 LNHDA, CDR2 SQIVND (reference sequence). Measured with immunoSEQ multiplex PCR; TCRdb has only the in-frame clones, and not every one. Of about 400,000 clones in the sample, roughly nine tenths were seen once. Regarding treatment: some 20 received Ad26.COV2.S at low or high dose, single or two shots; 5 received placebo; per-sample allocation not given. Sampling took place 63 days after the first vaccine or placebo injection. Study-wide results and caveats: There was reportedly substantial breadth in spike-specific CD8+ and CD4+ T cell responses after vaccination. Measurement of non-spike TCR breadth gave similar results in vaccine and placebo recipients. Using TCR breadth and depth analyses may have led to underestimated total T cell responses.

The chain joins TRBV19 to TRBJ2-5, with D unresolved. Sequenced here: peripheral blood, sampled in a trial of Ad26.COV2.S vaccine versus placebo. This sequence was found in a person aged 18 to 65 who received the Ad26.COV2.S COVID-19 vaccine or a placebo. The CDR3 protein is CASSINIRETQYF. DNA for the CDR3: TGTGCCAGTAGTATCAATATTAGAGAGACCCAGTACTTC. Full variable domain (missing parts from reference TRBV19 and TRBJ2-5): DGGITQSPKYLFRKEGQNVTLSCEQNLNHDAMYWYRQDPGQGLRLIYYSQIVNDFQKGDIAEGYSVSREKKESFPLTVTSAQKNPTAFYLCASSINIRETQYFGPGTRLLVL.